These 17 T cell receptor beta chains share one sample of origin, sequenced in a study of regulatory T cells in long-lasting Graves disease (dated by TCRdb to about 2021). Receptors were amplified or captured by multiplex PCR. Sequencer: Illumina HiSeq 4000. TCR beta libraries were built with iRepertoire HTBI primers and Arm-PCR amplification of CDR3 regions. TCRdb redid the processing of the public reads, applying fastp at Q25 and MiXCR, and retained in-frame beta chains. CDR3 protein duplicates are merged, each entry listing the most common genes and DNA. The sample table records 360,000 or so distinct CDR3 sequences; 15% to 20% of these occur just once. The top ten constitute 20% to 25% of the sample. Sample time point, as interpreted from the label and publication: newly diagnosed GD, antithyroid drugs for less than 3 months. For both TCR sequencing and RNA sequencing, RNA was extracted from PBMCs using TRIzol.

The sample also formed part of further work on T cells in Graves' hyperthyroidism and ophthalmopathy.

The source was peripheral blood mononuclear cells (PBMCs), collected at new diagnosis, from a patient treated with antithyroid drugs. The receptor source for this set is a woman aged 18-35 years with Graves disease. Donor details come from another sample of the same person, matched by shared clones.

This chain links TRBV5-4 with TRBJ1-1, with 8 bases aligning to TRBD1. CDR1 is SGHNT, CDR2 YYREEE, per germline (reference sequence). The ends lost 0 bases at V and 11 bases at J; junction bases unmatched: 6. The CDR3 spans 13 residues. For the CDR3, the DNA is TGTGCCAGCAGCTTGGCAACCCGGGACAGGGCTTTCTTT. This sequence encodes CASSLATRDRAFF.

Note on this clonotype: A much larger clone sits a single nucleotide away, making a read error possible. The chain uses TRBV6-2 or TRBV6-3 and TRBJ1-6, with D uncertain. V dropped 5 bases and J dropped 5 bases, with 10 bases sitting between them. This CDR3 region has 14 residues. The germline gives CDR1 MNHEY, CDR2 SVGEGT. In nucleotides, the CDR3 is TGTGCCAGCAGTGCGTCAGGCGATAATTCACCCCTCCACTTT. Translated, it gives CASSASGDNSPLHF.

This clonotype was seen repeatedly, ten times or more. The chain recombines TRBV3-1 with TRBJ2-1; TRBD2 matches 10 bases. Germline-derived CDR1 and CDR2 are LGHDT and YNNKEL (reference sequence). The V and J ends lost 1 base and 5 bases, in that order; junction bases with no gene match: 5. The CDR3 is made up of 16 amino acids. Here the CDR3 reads CASSQVLLAGDNEQFF. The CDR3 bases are TGTGCCAGCAGCCAAGTTCTGCTAGCGGGAGACAATGAGCAGTTCTTC.

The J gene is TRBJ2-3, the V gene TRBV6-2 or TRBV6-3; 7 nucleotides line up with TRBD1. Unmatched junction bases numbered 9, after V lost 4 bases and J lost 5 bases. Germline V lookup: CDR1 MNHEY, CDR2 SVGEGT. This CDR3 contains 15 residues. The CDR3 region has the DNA TGTGCCAGCAGTTTAAGACAGGGTGGTAGAGATACGCAGTATTTT. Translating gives CASSLRQGGRDTQYF.

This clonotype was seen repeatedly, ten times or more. CDR3 bases: TGCGCCAGCAGCCAAGAACGGAGCTCTGGAAACACCATATATTTT. Translating it yields CASSQERSSGNTIYF. The V gene is TRBV4-1, the J gene TRBJ1-3; D unresolved. Between the trimmed V and J ends, which lost 0 bases and 0 bases, there was a span of 6 bases. In germline, CDR1 is MGHRA, CDR2 YSYEKL. CDR3 size: 15 residues.

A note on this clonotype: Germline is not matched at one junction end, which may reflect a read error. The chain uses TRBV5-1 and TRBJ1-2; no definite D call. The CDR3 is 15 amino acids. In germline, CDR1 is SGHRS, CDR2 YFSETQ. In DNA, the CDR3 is TGCGTCAGCAGCCCCCGTACGGCGGAGAACTATGGCTACACCTTC. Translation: CVSSPRTAENYGYTF.

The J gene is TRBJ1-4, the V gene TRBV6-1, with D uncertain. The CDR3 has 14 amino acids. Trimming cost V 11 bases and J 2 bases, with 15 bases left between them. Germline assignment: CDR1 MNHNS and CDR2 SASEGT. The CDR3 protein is CAAGLGSTNEKLFF. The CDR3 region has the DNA TGTGCCGCAGGTTTGGGCTCCACTAATGAAAAACTGTTTTTT.

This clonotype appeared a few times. The CDR3 loop is CASSSGDRGIYEQYF. CDR3 DNA: TGTGCCAGTAGTAGTGGGGACAGGGGTATCTACGAGCAGTACTTC. The V and J genes are TRBV19 and TRBJ2-7, with 10 bases that match TRBD1. Germline CDR1 LNHDA, CDR2 SQIVND (reference sequence). The length of the CDR3 is 15 residues. V trimming: 4 bases; J trimming: 3 bases; junction bases outside the gene matches: 6.

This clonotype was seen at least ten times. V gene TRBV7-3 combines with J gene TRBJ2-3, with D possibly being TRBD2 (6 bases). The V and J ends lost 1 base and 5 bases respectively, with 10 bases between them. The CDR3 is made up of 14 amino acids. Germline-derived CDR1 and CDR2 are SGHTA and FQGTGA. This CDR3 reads CASSLMGGRDTQYF. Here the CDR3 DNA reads TGTGCCAGCAGCTTAATGGGGGGTAGAGATACGCAGTATTTT.

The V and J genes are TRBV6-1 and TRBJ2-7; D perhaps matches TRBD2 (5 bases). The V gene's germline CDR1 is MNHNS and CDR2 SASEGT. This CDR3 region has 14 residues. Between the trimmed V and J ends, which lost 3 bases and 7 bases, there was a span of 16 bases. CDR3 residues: CASSEGSLAGEQYF. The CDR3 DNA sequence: TGTGCCAGCAGTGAGGGCAGCCTTGCGGGTGAGCAGTACTTC.

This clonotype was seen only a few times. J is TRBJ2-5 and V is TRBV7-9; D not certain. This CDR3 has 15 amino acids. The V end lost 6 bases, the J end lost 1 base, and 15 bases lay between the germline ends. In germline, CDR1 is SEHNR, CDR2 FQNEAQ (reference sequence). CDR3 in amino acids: CASRRSRETQETQYF. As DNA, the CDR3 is TGTGCCAGCAGACGTAGCAGAGAGACCCAAGAGACCCAGTACTTC.

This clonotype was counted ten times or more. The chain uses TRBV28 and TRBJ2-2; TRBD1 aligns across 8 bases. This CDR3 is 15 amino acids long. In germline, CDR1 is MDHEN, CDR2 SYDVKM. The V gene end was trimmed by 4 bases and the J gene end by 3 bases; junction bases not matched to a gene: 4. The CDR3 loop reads CASSSGQGHTGELFF. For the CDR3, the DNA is TGTGCCAGCAGTTCAGGACAGGGTCACACCGGGGAGCTGTTTTTT.

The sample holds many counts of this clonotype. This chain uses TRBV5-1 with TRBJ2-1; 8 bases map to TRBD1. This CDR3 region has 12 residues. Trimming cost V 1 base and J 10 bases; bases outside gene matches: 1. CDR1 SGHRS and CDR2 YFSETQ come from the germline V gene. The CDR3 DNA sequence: TGCGCCAGCAGCTTGCAGGGGGCAGAGCAGTTCTTC. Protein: CASSLQGAEQFF. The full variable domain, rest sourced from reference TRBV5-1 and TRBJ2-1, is KAGVTQTPRYLIKTRGQQVTLSCSPISGHRSVSWYQQTPGQGLQFLFEYFSETQRNKGNFPGRFSGRQFSNSRSEMNVSTLELGDSALYLCASSLQGAEQFFGPGTRLTVL.

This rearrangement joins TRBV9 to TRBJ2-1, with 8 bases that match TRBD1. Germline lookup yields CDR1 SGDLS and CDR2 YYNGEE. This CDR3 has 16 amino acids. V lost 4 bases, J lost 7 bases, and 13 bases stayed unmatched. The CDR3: CASSPRQGTSGNEQFF. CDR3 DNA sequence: TGTGCCAGCAGCCCAAGACAGGGGACATCAGGGAATGAGCAGTTCTTC. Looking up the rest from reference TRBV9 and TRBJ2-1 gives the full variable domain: DSGVTQTPKHLITATGQRVTLRCSPRSGDLSVYWYQQSLDQGLQFLIQYYNGEERAKGNILERFSAQQFPDLHSELNLSSLELGDSALYFCASSPRQGTSGNEQFFGPGTRLTVL.

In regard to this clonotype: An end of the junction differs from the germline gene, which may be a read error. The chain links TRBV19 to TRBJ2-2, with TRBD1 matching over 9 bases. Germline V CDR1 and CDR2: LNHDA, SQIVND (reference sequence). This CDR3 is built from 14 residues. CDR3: CASRIGTGIGELFF. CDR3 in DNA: TGTGCCAGTAGGATAGGGACAGGGATTGGGGAGCTGTTTTTT.

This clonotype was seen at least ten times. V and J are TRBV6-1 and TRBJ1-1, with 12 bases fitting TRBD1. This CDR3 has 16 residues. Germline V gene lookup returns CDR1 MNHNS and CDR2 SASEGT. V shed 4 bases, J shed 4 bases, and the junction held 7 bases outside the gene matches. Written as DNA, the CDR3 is TGTGCCAGCAGTGTGCCGGGACAGGGGGCCCGCACTGAAGCTTTCTTT. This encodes CASSVPGQGARTEAFF.

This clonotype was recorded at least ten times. The CDR3 DNA reads TGTGCCAGCAGCGGAACCGGGACAGTAAGCTTTCAGTACTTC. Its translation: CASSGTGTVSFQYF. The rearrangement links TRBV11-2 to TRBJ2-4, with 7 bases aligning to TRBD1. With 5 bases clipped from V and 11 bases from J, the junction kept 12 bases outside the gene matches. The CDR3 covers 14 residues. CDR1 and CDR2 from the germline V gene are SGHAT and FQNNGV.